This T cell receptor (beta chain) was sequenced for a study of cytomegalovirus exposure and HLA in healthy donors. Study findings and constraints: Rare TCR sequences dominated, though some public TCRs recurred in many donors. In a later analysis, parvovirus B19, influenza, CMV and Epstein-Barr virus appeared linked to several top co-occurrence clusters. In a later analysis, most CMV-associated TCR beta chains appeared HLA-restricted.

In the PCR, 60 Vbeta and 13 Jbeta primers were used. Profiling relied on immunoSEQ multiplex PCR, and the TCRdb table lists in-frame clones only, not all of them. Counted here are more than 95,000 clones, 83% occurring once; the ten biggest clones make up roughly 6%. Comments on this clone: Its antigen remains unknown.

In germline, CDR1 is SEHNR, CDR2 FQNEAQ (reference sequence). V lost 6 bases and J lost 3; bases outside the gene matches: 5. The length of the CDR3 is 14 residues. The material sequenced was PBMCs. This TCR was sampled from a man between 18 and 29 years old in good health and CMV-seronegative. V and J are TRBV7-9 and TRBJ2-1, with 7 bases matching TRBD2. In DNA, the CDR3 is TGTGCCAGCAGTTCCGGGGGGATCTACAATGAGCAGTTCTTC. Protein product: CASSSGGIYNEQFF.